This T cell receptor beta chain was sequenced during a study of T cells in Graves' hyperthyroidism and ophthalmopathy. Germline assignment: CDR1 LNHNV and CDR2 YYDKDF (reference sequence). The CDR3 runs 18 residues. V was clipped by 0 bases and J by 3 bases; unmatched bases: 14. This clonotype was seen repeatedly, ten times or more. Its antigen is unidentified. Amplified regions were TCR beta CDR3 sequences from RNA transcripts. Researchers ran a first-round RT-PCR on the TCR CDR3 using the HTBI primer set. One entry per CDR3 protein results from TCRdb running MiXCR on the multiplex PCR reads. The data contain around 60,000 distinct CDR3 sequences, roughly 52% of them singletons. PBMCs came from more than 9 ml fresh peripheral blood. Study-wide results and caveats: Ophthalmopathy could be told apart from stable hyperthyroidism with a 13 V-J model. Within blood appeared most thyroid clonotypes that had expanded above 0.001. Ophthalmopathy, as predicted by the model, came a median roughly 6.3 months after the prediction.

Material: blood. The V call is TRBV15, the J call TRBJ2-7; 7 nucleotides align to TRBD1. The clonotype comes from a woman in her twenties or thirties with Graves' ophthalmopathy. CDR3 residues: CATSRERTGRTRRYEQYF. As DNA, the CDR3 is TGTGCCACCAGCAGAGAGCGGACAGGAAGGACAAGGCGCTACGAGCAGTACTTC.